This TCR beta chain was sequenced for a study of blood T cell repertoires in COVID-19. About the study: Samples taken during acute and convalescent COVID-19 were collected in the United States, Italy and Spain. PBMCs, B-cell-depleted T cells, or T cells provided the cDNA or gDNA that made up the material.

In the study's own analysis: Nucleated cell number was recorded as an estimate derived from reference gene primer amplification. Method: immunoSEQ multiplex PCR; TCRdb's copy keeps in-frame clones and lacks some. That table supplies the V and J calls and clone size; D and trimming were determined from the DNA. This sample has approximately 120,000 clones, with around 82% found just once. Germline V gives CDR1 LNHDA, CDR2 SQIVND (reference sequence). The CDR3 sequence is 14 residues long. Trimming removed 2 bases at V and 2 bases at J, with 9 bases between. This clonotype was sampled from a man older than 75 with active or convalescent COVID-19. The chain joins TRBV19 to TRBJ2-5; D possibly corresponds to TRBD1 (5 bases). The specimen sequenced was peripheral blood. The CDR3 DNA reads TGTGCCAGTAGTATAATGGCAGGGCAAGAGACCCAGTACTTC. As protein: CASSIMAGQETQYF.